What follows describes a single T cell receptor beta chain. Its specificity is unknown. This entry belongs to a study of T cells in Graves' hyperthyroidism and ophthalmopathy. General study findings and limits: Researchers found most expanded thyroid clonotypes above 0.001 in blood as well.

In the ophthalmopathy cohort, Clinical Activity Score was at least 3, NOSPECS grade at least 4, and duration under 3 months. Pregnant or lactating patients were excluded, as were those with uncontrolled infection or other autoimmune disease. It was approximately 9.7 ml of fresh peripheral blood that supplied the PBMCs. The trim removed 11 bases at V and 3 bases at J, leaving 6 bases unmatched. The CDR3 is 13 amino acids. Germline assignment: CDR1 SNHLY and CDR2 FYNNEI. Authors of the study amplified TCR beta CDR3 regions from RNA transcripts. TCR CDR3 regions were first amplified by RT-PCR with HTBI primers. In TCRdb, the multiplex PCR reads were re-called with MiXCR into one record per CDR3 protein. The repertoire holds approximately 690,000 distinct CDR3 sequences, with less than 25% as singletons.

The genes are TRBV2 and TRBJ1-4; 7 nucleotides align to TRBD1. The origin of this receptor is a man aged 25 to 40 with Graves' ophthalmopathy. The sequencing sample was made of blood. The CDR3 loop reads CAGGTEANEKLFF. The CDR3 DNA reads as TGTGCCGGTGGGACAGAAGCTAATGAAAAACTGTTTTTT.